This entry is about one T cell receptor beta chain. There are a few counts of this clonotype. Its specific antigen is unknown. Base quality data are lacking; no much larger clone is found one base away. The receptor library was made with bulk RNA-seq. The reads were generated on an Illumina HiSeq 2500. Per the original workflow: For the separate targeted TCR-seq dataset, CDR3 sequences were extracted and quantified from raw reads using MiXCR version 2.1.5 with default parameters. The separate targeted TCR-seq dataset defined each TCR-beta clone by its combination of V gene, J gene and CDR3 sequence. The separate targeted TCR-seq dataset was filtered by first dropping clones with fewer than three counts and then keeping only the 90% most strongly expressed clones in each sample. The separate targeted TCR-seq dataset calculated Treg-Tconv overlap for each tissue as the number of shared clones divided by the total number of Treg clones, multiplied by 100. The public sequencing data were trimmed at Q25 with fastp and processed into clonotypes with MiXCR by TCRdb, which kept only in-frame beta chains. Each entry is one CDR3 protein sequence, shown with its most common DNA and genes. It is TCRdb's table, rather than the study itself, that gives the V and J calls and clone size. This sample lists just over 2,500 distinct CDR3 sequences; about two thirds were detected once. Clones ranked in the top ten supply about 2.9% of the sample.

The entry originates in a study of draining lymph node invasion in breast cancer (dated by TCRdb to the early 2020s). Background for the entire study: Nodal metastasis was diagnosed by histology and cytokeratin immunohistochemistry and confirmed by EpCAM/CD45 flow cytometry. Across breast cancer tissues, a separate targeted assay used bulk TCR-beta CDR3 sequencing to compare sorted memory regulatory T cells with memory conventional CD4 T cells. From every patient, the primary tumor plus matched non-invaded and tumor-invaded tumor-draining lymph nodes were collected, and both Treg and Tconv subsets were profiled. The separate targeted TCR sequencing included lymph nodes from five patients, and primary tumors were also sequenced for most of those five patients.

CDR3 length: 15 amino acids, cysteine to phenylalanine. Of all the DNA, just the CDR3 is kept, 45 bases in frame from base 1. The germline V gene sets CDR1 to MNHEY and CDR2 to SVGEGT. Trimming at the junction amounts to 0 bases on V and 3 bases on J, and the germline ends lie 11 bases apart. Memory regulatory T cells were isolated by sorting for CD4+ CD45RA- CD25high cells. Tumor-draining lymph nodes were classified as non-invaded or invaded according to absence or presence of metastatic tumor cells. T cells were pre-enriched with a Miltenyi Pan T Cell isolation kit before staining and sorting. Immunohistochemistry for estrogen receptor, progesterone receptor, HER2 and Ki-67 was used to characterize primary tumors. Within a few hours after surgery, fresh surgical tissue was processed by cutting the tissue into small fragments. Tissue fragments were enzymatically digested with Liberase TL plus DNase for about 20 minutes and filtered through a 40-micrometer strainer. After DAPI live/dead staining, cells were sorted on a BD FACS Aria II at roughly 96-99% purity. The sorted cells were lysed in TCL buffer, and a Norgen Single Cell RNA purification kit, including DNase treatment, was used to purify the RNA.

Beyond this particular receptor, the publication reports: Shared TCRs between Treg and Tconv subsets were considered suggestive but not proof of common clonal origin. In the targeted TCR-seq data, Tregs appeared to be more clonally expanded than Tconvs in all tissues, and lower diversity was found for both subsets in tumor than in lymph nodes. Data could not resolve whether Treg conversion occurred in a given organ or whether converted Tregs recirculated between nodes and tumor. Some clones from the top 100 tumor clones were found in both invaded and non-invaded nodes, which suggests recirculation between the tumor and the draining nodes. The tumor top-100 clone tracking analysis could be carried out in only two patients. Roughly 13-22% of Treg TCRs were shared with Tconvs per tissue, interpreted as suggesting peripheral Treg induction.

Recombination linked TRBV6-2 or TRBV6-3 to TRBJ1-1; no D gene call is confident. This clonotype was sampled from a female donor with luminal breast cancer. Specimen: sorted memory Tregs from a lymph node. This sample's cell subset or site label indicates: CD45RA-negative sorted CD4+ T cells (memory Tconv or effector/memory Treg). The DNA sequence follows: TGTGCCAGCAGTTACTCTTTAAACCGGGACACTGAAGCTTTCTTT. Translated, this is CASSYSLNRDTEAFF.